This record looks at one T cell receptor (beta chain) sequence and its context. The antigen remains undetermined. The V gene's germline CDR1 is MGHRA and CDR2 YSYEKL. The ends were cut back, 9 bases at V and 5 bases at J, with 19 bases in the middle. The length of the CDR3 is 14 residues. This entry comes from a study of CD8 T cells in ankylosing spondylitis. General observations from the study: One TCR beta motif, made up of under ten highly homologous variants, appeared characteristic of ankylosing spondylitis blood.

Quantitative 5'-RACE with molecular barcodes generated TCR beta libraries. TCRdb called the 5' RACE reads again in MiXCR, with one record for every CDR3 protein. The repertoire has just under 350,000 distinct CDR3 sequences, roughly 15% of them found once; the top ten carry around 0.99%. The source material was blood, either unsorted or a sorted T cell fraction (not recorded which). This sequence originates from a male donor with ankylosing spondylitis or in good health (not recorded which). The J gene is TRBJ1-2, the V gene TRBV4-1; D ambiguous. CDR3 sequence (DNA): TGCGCCAGTAGAGCCCCTGGGCTTCAGTATGGCTACACCTTC. Its translation: CASRAPGLQYGYTF.